The sequence of this TCR beta chain was determined in a study of cytomegalovirus exposure and HLA in healthy donors. Germline CDR1 and CDR2: SGHRS and YFSETQ. V lost 3 bases and J lost 4, with 13 bases in between. CDR3 length equals 14 residues. Both 60 Vbeta primers and 13 Jbeta primers went into the PCR. Data came from immunoSEQ multiplex PCR; TCRdb stores just in-frame clones and leaves some out. The data show roughly 86,000 clones, with over 75% seen just once and 4.5% to 7% held by the top ten. This receptor was taken from a female donor in good health and CMV-seronegative. The sequenced sample was PBMCs. The V gene is TRBV5-1, the J gene TRBJ1-1; D remains unclear. For the CDR3, the DNA is TGCGCCAGCAGCTCCGCTGTCACGGGCACTGAAGCTTTCTTT. Protein product: CASSSAVTGTEAFF.